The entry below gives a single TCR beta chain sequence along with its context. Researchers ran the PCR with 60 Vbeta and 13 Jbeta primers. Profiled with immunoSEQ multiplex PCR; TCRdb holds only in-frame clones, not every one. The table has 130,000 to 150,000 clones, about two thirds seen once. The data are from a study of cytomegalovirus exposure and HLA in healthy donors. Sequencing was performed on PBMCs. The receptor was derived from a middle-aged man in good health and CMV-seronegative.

This CDR3 is CASSPRTGENTEAFF. CDR3 bases: TGCGCCAGCAGCCCTCGGACAGGGGAGAACACTGAAGCTTTCTTT. V and J are TRBV5-1 and TRBJ1-1, with TRBD1 identical over 9 bases. CDR1 and CDR2 from the germline V gene are SGHRS and YFSETQ. The V segment lost 4 bases and the J segment 1 base; nucleotides outside the gene matches: 5. CDR3 size: 15 residues.